The rows below give T cell receptor beta chains drawn from one sample of a study of Ad26.COV2.S vaccination and SARS-CoV-2 variants. Sequencing was performed with immunoSEQ multiplex PCR; in TCRdb, only in-frame clones are kept and a portion is missing. The table records a few hundred thousand clones, 92% of them present only once. The specimen was peripheral blood, collected in a trial of Ad26.COV2.S vaccine versus placebo. The receptors were gathered from a person between 18 and 59 years old who received the Ad26.COV2.S COVID-19 vaccine or a placebo. Both conserved end residues are part of each CDR3. A D gene is named only where the DNA matches it firmly. A clone size is listed for some rows: how often the clone was seen (once, few, many), or a class if it is expanded.

clone_size	v_call	j_call	cdr3_length	d_call	cdr3_nt	cdr3_aa
NA	TRBV6-5	TRBJ2-5	16	NA	TGTGCCAGCAGTTACGGAGGACAGCGCCTCGTAGAGACCCAGTACTTC	CASSYGGQRLVETQYF
NA	TRBV7-9	TRBJ1-4	14	TRBD1	TGTGCCAGCAGCTCGACAGGGGTTAATGAAAAACTGTTTTTT	CASSSTGVNEKLFF
once	TRBV7-9	TRBJ2-5	15	NA	TGTGCCAGCAGCTTATCGCCAGGGGAAAAAGAGACCCAGTACTTC	CASSLSPGEKETQYF
NA	TRBV18	TRBJ1-4	17	NA	TGTGCCAGCTCACCCCTGTCTCCTGGGAGGACTAATGAAAAACTGTTTTTT	CASSPLSPGRTNEKLFF
NA	TRBV5-1	TRBJ1-1	13	NA	TGCGCCAGCAGGGTCACTATGAACACTGAAGCTTTCTTT	CASRVTMNTEAFF
NA	TRBV6-2/TRBV6-3	TRBJ2-7	16	TRBD1	TGTGCCAGCAGTTACGCCGGGACAGGTATAAACTACGAGCAGTACTTC	CASSYAGTGINYEQYF
NA	TRBV4-1	TRBJ2-1	17	TRBD2	TGCGCCAGCAGCCAAGAGCACGGGACTACTGTAAACAATGAGCAGTTCTTC	CASSQEHGTTVNNEQFF
NA	TRBV11-3	TRBJ2-1	14	NA	TGTGCCAGCAGCTTGCGGGGCAGCTTCAATGAGCAGTTCTTC	CASSLRGSFNEQFF
NA	TRBV7-2	TRBJ1-1	15	NA	TGTGCCAGCAGCTTAGATTTCCGAGAGAACACTGAAGCTTTCTTT	CASSLDFRENTEAFF
NA	TRBV5-4	TRBJ2-3	13	TRBD1	TGTGCCAGCAGCTCGACAGGGTCAGATACGCAGTATTTT	CASSSTGSDTQYF
NA	TRBV4-1	TRBJ2-5	15	NA	TGCGCCAGCAGCCAAGAGGGGAACCAACGGGAGACCCAGTACTTC	CASSQEGNQRETQYF
NA	TRBV19	TRBJ2-7	14	TRBD1	TGTGCCAGTAGTCCCCAGGGGGCGCAGGTCGAGCAGTACTTC	CASSPQGAQVEQYF
once	TRBV7-8	TRBJ2-3	15	TRBD2	TGTGCCAGCAGCTTAGGAGGGAGGGGCACAGATACGCAGTATTTT	CASSLGGRGTDTQYF
NA	TRBV11-3	TRBJ2-2	14	NA	TGTGCCAGCAGCTTCTCTTCGAACACCGGGGAGCTGTTTTTT	CASSFSSNTGELFF
NA	TRBV16	TRBJ1-1	14	NA	TGTGCCAGCAGCCAATCCCAGAAGAACACTGAAGCTTTCTTT	CASSQSQKNTEAFF
NA	TRBV7-9	TRBJ2-7	13	NA	TGTGCCAGCAGCAGGGGGGCATTCGACGAGCAGTACTTC	CASSRGAFDEQYF
NA	TRBV24-1	TRBJ1-5	14	NA	TGTGCCACCAGTGAAGGACAGCGGAATCAGCCCCAGCATTTT	CATSEGQRNQPQHF
NA	TRBV28	TRBJ2-3	14	TRBD2	TGTGCCAGCAGTTCCGGGGGGGCACGGGATACGCAGTATTTT	CASSSGGARDTQYF
few	TRBV5-1	TRBJ2-7	14	TRBD2	TGCGCCAGCAGCACGGGCCTAGCGGGGGTAGAGCAGTACTTC	CASSTGLAGVEQYF
NA	TRBV7-8	TRBJ1-1	13	NA	TGTGCCAGCAGCTTAACCGGGGATACTGAAGCTTTCTTT	CASSLTGDTEAFF
NA	TRBV20-1	TRBJ2-7	12	NA	TGCAGTGCTAGTCCCTACAGGGACGAGCAGTACTTC	CSASPYRDEQYF
NA	TRBV29-1	TRBJ2-3	17	TRBD1	TGCAGCGTTCAATCCCGATCGGGACAGGGGGGGACAGATACGCAGTATTTT	CSVQSRSGQGGTDTQYF
NA	TRBV4-3	TRBJ2-3	19	TRBD2	TGCGCCAGCAGCCTCAAAGGGGTAAATAGCGGGGGGGCCACAGATACGCAGTATTTT	CASSLKGVNSGGATDTQYF
once	TRBV6-2/TRBV6-3	TRBJ2-5	16	NA	TGTGCCAGCAGTCTCCAACGATCGGGGTTGCAAGAGACCCAGTACTTC	CASSLQRSGLQETQYF
NA	TRBV15	TRBJ2-1	13	TRBD2	TGTGCCACCGCGGGGGAGTCCTACAATGAGCAGTTCTTC	CATAGESYNEQFF
once	TRBV7-8	TRBJ1-1	14	NA	TGTGCCAGCAGCTTCGGACATCGGAACACTGAAGCTTTCTTT	CASSFGHRNTEAFF
NA	TRBV30	TRBJ2-7	12	NA	TGTGCCTGGAGCGTACTAGGATACGAGCAGTACTTC	CAWSVLGYEQYF
NA	TRBV5-6	TRBJ2-7	14	NA	TGTGCCAGCAGCTTGGGACAGGACTACTACGAGCAGTACTTC	CASSLGQDYYEQYF
NA	TRBV11-2	TRBJ1-5	14	NA	TGTGCCAGCAGCTTAGATCCAGGTAATCAGCCCCAGCATTTT	CASSLDPGNQPQHF
NA	TRBV9	TRBJ2-2	15	NA	TGTGCCAGCAGCGTAGTCCAGGGAAACACCGGGGAGCTGTTTTTT	CASSVVQGNTGELFF
NA	TRBV4-1	TRBJ2-6	15	NA	TGCGCCAGCAGCCTAGGGCCCGCAGGGGCCAACGTCCTGACTTTC	CASSLGPAGANVLTF
NA	TRBV29-1	TRBJ2-4	12	NA	TGCAGCGTTGGTGTGGGGGTCGGCATTCAGTACTTC	CSVGVGVGIQYF
NA	TRBV19	TRBJ2-3	16	TRBD1	TGTGCCAGTAGCCAAAGGGACAGTCCTAGCACAGATACGCAGTATTTT	CASSQRDSPSTDTQYF
NA	TRBV18	TRBJ2-1	16	TRBD1	TGTGCCAGCTCGCCCAGGACAGGGGTCATGAGCAATGAGCAGTTCTTC	CASSPRTGVMSNEQFF
NA	TRBV18	TRBJ1-5	16	TRBD1	TGTGCCAGCTCAATTTCAGGGGGGGCTTACAATCAGCCCCAGCATTTT	CASSISGGAYNQPQHF
NA	TRBV15	TRBJ2-5	18	TRBD1	TGTGCCACCAGCCTGGGACCCCGACAGGGCCTGGGGCAAGAGACCCAGTACTTC	CATSLGPRQGLGQETQYF
once	TRBV6-5	TRBJ1-3	16	TRBD1	TGTGCCAGCAGTTACAGACAGGGACGCTCTGGAAACACCATATATTTT	CASSYRQGRSGNTIYF
NA	TRBV14	TRBJ2-1	19	TRBD2	TGTGCCAGCAGCCAAGGCCCTAGCGGGGGGGAAACCTCCTACAATGAGCAGTTCTTC	CASSQGPSGGETSYNEQFF
NA	TRBV6-6	TRBJ1-5	14	NA	TGTGCCAGCACTTCGGGGGACAGCAATCAGCCCCAGCATTTT	CASTSGDSNQPQHF
NA	TRBV6-4	TRBJ2-3	14	NA	TGTGCCAGCAGTGACAGGGGCGGAACAGATACGCAGTATTTT	CASSDRGGTDTQYF
NA	TRBV4-1	TRBJ2-3	15	NA	TGCGCCAGCAGCCAAGGTCCCTTTCGCACAGATACGCAGTATTTT	CASSQGPFRTDTQYF
NA	TRBV3-1/TRBV3-2	TRBJ1-2	15	NA	TGTGCCAGCAGCCAAGTGGGGGGCAGGGTTTATGGCTACACCTTC	CASSQVGGRVYGYTF
NA	TRBV6-6	TRBJ1-1	16	NA	TGTGCCAGCAGTGGCCACTTCGGACGGATGAACACTGAAGCTTTCTTT	CASSGHFGRMNTEAFF
NA	TRBV7-9	TRBJ2-6	16	NA	TGTGCCAGCAGCGGTGGGTCACTTATTTGGGCCAACGTCCTGACTTTC	CASSGGSLIWANVLTF
NA	TRBV19	TRBJ1-2	15	NA	TGTGCCAGTAGTATCGGAGGAACGGCGAACTATGGCTACACCTTC	CASSIGGTANYGYTF
NA	TRBV3-1/TRBV3-2	TRBJ2-3	15	NA	TGTGCCAGCAGCCAAGCGGCAGGGGCTAAGGATACGCAGTATTTT	CASSQAAGAKDTQYF
NA	TRBV5-5	TRBJ1-4	17	NA	TGTGCCAGCAGCTTGGATCTCTGGGTCGAGTTGGGTGAAAAACTGTTTTTT	CASSLDLWVELGEKLFF
NA	TRBV11-2	TRBJ2-5	14	TRBD2	TGTGCCAGCAGCAAAGGACTAGGACAAGAGACCCAGTACTTC	CASSKGLGQETQYF
NA	TRBV29-1	TRBJ2-3	12	NA	TGCAGCGTTGAATCGGTTGAGGATACGCAGTATTTT	CSVESVEDTQYF
NA	TRBV10-1	TRBJ2-3	20	TRBD2	TGCGCCAGCAGTGGACCTCCGGGACTAGCGGGGGGGGAAAGCACAGATACGCAGTATTTT	CASSGPPGLAGGESTDTQYF
NA	TRBV2	TRBJ1-1	15	TRBD1	TGTGCCAGCAGACGACAGGGGCACGAGAACACTGAAGCTTTCTTT	CASRRQGHENTEAFF
NA	TRBV19	TRBJ1-3	13	NA	TGTGCCAGTACAGGGAGCTCTGGAAACACCATATATTTT	CASTGSSGNTIYF
NA	TRBV15	TRBJ1-5	17	NA	TGTGCCACCAGCAGACGCTCCGGGGGCGCGGGCAATCAGCCCCAGCATTTT	CATSRRSGGAGNQPQHF
NA	TRBV7-2	TRBJ2-7	13	NA	TGTGCCAGCAGCTTACGGGGGTCGGATAGTCGGTACTTC	CASSLRGSDSRYF
NA	TRBV27	TRBJ2-7	13	NA	TGTGCCAGCAGTTTAGGCAGACCCTACGAGCAGTACTTC	CASSLGRPYEQYF